A single TCR beta chain is shown here with its context. TCRdb keeps only in-frame clones here, not all; method: immunoSEQ multiplex PCR. The profile shows some 40,000 clones, about 93% of them singletons. Germline V lookup: CDR1 SGHAT, CDR2 FQNNGV. Deletions cut 0 bases from V and 6 bases from J, with 17 bases between. CDR3 length: 17 amino acids. These data are taken from a study of PD-L1 blockade in urothelial cancer. This receptor was identified in a man aged 70 or older with urothelial cancer. Sequenced here: PBMCs, sampled around atezolizumab (anti-PD-L1) treatment. The gene calls are TRBV11-2 and TRBJ2-2; weak D call: TRBD2 (6 bases). CDR3 coding DNA: TGTGCCAGCAGCTTAGAGCCGGGACTCCTTAACGCCGGGGAGCTGTTTTTT. This sequence encodes CASSLEPGLLNAGELFF.